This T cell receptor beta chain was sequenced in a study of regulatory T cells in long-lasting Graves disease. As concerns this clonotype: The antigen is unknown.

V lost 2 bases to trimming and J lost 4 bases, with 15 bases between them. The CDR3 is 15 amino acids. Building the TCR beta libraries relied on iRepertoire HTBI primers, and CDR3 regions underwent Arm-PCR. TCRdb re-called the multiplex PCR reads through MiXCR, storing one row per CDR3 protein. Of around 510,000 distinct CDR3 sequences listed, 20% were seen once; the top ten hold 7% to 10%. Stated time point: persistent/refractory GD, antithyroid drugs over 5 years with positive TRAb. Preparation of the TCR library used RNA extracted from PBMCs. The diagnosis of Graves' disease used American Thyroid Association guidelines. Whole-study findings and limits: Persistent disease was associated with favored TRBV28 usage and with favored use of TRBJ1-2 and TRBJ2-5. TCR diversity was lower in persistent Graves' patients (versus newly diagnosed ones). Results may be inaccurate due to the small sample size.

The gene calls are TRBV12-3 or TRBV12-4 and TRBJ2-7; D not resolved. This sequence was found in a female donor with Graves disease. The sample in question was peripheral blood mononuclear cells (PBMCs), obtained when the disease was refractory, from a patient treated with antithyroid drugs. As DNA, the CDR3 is TGTGCCAGCAGTTTAAGTTCTTCTATCCCTTACGAGCAGTACTTC. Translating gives CASSLSSSIPYEQYF.